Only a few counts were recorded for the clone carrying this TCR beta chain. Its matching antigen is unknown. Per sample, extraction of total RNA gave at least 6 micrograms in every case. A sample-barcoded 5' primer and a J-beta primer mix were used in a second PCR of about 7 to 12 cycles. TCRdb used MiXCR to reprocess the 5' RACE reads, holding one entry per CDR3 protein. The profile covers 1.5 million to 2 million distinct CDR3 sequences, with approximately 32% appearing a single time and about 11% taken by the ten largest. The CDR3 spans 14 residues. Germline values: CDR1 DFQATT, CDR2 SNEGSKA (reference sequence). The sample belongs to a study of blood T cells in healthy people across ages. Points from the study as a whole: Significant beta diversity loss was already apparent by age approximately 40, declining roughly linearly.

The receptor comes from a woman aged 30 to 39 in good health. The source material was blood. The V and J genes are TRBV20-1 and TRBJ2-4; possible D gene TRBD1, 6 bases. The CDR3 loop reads CSETKRGTKNIQYF. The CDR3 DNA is TGCAGCGAAACTAAGAGGGGGACCAAAAACATTCAGTACTTC.